The T cell receptor beta chain described here comes from a study of T-cell reconstitution after alpha-beta-depleted transplantation in children. Germline loops: CDR1 SGHDT, CDR2 YYEEEE. Trimming removed 5 bases from V and 9 bases from J, with 11 bases in between. This CDR3 is 11 amino acids long. Unique molecular identifiers were incorporated into the prepared TCRbeta library. TCRdb re-called the PCR reads with MiXCR, one entry per CDR3 protein. The sample consists of a few hundred thousand distinct CDR3 sequences, more than 7.5% of them appearing once. This clonotype has at least ten counts. The TCR originated in a human donor who donated a stem cell graft to a child with SCID. V and J are TRBV5-6 and TRBJ2-5; D assignment may be TRBD1 or TRBD2 (5 bases each). The sample here was PBMCs from the stem cell graft donor, taken from the stem cell graft. The CDR3 sequence is CASSSRGSQYF. CDR3 in DNA: TGTGCCAGCAGTTCCCGGGGCTCCCAGTACTTC.